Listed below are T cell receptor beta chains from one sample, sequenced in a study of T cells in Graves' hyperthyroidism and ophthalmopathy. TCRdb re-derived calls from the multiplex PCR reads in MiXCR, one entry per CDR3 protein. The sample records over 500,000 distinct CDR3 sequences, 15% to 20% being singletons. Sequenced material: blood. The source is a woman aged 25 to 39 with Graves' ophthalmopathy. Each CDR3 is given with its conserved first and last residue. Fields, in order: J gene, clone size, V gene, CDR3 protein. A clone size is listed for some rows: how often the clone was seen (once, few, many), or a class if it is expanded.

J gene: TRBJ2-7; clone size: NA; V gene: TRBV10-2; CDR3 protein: CASSVLAGANEQYF
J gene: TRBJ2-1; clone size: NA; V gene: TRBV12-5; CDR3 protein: CASGLVRGGRGSSYNEQFF
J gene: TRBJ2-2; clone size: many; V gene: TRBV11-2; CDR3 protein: CASSWEPYGANTGELFF
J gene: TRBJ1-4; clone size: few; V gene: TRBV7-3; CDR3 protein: CASSSGPREKLFF
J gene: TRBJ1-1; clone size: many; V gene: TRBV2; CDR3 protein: CASSADRGYNTEAFF
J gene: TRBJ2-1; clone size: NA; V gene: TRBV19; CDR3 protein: CASSRLAVPNNNEQFF
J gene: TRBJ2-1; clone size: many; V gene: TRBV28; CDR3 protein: CASSFDGGQTNEQFF
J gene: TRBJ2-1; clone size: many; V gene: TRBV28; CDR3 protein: CASSSAAGDNEQFF
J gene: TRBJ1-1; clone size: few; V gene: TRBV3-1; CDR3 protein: CASSYTGTNTDAFF
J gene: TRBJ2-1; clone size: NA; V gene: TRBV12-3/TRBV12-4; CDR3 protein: CASTVGGSYNEQFF
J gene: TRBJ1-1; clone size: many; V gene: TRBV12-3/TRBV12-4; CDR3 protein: CASSSWVNTEAFF
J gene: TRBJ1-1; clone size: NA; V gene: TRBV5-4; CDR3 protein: CASSFQGLDTEAFF
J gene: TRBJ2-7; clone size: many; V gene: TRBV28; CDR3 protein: CASRLGGTYEQYF
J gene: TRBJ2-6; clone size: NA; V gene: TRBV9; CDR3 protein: CASSPTVIGANVLTF
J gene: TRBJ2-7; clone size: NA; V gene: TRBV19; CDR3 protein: CATSQSGSGYEQYF
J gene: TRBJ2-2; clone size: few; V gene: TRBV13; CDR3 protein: CASLRPQPFSGELFF
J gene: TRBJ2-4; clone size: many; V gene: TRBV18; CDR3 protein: CASSPLYGRENIQYF
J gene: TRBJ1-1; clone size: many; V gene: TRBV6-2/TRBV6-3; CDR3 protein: CASSWDSPENTEAFF
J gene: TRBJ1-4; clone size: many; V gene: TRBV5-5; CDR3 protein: CASSFSYGRLGDEKLFF
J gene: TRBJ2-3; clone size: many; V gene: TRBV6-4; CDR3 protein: CASSSGDTDTQYF
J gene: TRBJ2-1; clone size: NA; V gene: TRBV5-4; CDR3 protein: CASSWGGRDEQFF
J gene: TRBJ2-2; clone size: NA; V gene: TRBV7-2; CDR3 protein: CASSPPGEDTGELFF
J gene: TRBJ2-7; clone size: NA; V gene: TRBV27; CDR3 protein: CASSGDGFSYEQYF
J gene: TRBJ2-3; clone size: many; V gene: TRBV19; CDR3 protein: CASSFLAGVSDTQYF
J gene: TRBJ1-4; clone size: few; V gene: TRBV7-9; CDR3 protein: CASSLSIGAGEKLFF
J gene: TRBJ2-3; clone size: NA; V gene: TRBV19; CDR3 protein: CANSAPHTDTQYF
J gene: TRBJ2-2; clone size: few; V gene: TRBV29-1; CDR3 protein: CSGGLTTGELFF
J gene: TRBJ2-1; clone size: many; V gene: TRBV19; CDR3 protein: CASSIALGSYNEQFF
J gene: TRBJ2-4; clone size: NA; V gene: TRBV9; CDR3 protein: CASSVDGSAKNIQYF
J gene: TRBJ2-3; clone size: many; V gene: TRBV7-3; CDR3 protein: CASSRGRASTDTQYF
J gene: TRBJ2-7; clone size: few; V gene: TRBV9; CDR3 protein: CASSPHTASGLGEQYF
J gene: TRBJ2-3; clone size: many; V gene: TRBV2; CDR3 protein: CASKGGGTDTQYF
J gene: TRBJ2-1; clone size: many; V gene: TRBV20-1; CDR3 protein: CSASTSGRKTYNEQFF
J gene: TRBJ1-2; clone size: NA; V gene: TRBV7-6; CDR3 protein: CASSLGQGAGGYGYTF
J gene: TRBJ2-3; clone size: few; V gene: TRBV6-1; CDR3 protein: CASSHRKGSDTQYF
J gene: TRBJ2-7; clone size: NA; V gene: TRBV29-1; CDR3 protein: CNVEGDYEQYF
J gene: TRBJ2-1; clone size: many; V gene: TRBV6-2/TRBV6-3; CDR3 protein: CASSPLTSGRTYNEQFF
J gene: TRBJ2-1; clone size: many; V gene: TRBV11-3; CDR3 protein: CASSRRQGNRNEQFF
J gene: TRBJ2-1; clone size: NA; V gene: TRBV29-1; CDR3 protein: CSVGGLAGVNEQFF
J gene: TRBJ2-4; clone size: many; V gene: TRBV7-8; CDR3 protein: CASSPTGSGAKNIQYF
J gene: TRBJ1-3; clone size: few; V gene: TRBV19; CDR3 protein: CASKRGAARANTIYF
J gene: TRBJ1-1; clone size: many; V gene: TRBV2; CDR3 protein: CASSAGGNTEAFF
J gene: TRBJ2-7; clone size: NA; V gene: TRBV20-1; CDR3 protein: CSASSYGSPYEQYF
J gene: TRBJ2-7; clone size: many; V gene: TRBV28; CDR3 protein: CASSSVAVHEQYF
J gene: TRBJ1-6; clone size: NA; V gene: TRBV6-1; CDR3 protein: CASSESAACNSPLHF
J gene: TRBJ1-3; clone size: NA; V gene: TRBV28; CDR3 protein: CASSSPPGQRSGNTIYF
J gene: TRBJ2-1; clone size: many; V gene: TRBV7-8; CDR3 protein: CASSLAGYSSDEQFF
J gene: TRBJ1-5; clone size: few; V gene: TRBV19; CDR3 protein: CASSEQGIGNQPQHF
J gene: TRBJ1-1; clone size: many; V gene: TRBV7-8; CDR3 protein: CASGTGVQAFF
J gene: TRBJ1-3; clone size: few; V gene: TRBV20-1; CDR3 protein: CSARSHRRISGNTIYF
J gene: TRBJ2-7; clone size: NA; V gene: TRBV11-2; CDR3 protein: CASRGTSGKSYEQYF
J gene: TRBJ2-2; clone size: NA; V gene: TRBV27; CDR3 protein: CASSLTSGTTGELFF
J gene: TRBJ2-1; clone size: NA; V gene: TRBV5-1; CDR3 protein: CASSWGSASSYNEQFF
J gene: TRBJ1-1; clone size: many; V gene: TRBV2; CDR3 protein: CASRFDRGLSGAEAFF